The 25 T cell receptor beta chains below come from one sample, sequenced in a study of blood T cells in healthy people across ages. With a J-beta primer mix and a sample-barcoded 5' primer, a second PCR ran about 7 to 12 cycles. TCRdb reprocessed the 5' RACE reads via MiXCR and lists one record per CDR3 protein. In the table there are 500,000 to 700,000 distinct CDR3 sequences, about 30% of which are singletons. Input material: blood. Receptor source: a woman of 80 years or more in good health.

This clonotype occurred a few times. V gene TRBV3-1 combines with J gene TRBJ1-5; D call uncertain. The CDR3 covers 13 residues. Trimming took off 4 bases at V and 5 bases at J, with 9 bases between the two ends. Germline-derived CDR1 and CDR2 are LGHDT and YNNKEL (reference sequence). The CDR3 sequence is CASSRRRDQPQHF. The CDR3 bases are TGTGCCAGCAGCCGAAGGAGGGATCAGCCCCAGCATTTT.

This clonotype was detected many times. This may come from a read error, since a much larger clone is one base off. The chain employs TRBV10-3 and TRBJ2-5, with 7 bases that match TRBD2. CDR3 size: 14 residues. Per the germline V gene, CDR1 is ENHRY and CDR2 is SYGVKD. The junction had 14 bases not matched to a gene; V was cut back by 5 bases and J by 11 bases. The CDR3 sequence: CAISTLGGMNEQYF. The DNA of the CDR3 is TGTGCCATCAGTACCCTCGGGGGGATGAATGAGCAGTACTTC.

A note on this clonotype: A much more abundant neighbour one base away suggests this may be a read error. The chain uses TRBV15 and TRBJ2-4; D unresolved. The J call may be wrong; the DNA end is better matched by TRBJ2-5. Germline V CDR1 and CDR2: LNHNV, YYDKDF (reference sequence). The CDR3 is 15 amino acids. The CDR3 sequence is CATGRDRTAEETQYF. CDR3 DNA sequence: TGTGCCACCGGCAGAGATCGGACGGCAGAAGAGACCCAGTACTTC.

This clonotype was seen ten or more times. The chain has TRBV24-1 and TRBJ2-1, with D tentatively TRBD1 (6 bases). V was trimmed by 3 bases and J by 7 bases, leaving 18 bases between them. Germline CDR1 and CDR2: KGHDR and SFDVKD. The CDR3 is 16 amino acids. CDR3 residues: CATSDRTVLGVNEQFF. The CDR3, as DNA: TGTGCCACCAGTGATCGGACAGTTCTCGGGGTGAATGAGCAGTTCTTC.

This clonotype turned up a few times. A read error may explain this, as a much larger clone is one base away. CDR3 DNA sequence: TGTGCCAGCAGCCAAGATCTATTCTATGGCTACACCTTC. It yields the protein CASSQDLFYGYTF. V usage is TRBV3-1 and J usage is TRBJ1-2, with D hard to call. The CDR3 spans 13 residues. The germline V gene has CDR1 LGHDT and CDR2 YNNKEL (reference sequence). The V end lost 0 bases, the J end lost 4 bases, and 6 bases lay between the germline ends. The complete variable domain, with remaining parts taken from reference TRBV3-1 and TRBJ1-2, reads DTAVSQTPKYLVTQMGNDKSIKCEQNLGHDTMYWYKQDSKKFLKIMFSYNNKELIINETVPNRFSPKSPDKAHLNLHINSLELGDSAVYFCASSQDLFYGYTFGSGTRLTVV.

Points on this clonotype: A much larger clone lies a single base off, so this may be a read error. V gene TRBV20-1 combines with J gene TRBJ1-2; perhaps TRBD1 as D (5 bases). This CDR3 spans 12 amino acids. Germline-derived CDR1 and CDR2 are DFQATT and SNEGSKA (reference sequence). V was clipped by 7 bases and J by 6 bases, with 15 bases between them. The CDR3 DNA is TGCAGTGTTCGTGACAGACTCCATGGCTACACCTTC. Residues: CSVRDRLHGYTF.

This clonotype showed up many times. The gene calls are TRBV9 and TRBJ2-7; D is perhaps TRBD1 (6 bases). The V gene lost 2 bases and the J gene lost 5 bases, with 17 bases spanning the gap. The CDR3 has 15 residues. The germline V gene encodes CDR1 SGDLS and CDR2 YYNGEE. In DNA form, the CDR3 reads TGTGCCAGCAGCGTTTCCCAGGGGACAACAGACGAGCAGTACTTC. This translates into CASSVSQGTTDEQYF. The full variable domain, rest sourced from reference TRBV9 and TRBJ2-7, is DSGVTQTPKHLITATGQRVTLRCSPRSGDLSVYWYQQSLDQGLQFLIQYYNGEERAKGNILERFSAQQFPDLHSELNLSSLELGDSALYFCASSVSQGTTDEQYFGPGTRLTVT.

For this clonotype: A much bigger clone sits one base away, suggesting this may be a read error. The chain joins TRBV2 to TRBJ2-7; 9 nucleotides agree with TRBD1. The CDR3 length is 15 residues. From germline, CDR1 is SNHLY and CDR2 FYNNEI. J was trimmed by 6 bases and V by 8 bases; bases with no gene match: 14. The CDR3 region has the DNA TGTGCCAGCTCTGGACAGGGGTCCAAGGTCCGCGAGCAGTACTTC. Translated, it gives CASSGQGSKVREQYF.

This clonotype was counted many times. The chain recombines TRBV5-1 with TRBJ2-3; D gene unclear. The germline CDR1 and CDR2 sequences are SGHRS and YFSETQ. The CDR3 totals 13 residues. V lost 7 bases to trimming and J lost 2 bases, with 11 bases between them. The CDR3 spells CASPREVTDTQYF. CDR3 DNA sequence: TGCGCCAGCCCAAGAGAAGTCACAGATACGCAGTATTTT.

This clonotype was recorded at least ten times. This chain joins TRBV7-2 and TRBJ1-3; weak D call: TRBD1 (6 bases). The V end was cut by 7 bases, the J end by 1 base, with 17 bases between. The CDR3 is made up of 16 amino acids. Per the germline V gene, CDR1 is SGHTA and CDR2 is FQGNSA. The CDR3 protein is CASKGQQGGSGNTIYF. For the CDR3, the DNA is TGTGCCAGCAAAGGACAGCAGGGTGGGTCTGGAAACACCATATATTTT. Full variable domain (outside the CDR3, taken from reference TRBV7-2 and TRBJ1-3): GAGVSQSPSNKVTEKGKDVELRCDPISGHTALYWYRQSLGQGLEFLIYFQGNSAPDKSGLPSDRFSAERTGGSVSTLTIQRTQQEDSAVYLCASKGQQGGSGNTIYFGEGSWLTVV.

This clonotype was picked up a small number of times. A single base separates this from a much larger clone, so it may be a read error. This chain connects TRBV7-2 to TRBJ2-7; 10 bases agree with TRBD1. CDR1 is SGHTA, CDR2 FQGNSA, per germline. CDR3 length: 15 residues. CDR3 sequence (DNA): TGTGCCTGCAGCCAGCGCGGGACAGGGGCCTACGAGCAGTACTTC. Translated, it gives CACSQRGTGAYEQYF.

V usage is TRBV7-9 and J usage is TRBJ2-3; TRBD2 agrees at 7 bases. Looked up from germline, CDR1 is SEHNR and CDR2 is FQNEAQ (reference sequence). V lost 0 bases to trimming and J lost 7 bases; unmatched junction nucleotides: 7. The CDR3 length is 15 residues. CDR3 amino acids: CASSLAGGPRNTQYF. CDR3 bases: TGTGCCAGCAGCTTAGCGGGAGGGCCAAGAAATACGCAGTATTTT. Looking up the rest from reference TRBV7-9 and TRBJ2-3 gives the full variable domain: DTGVSQNPRHKITKRGQNVTFRCDPISEHNRLYWYRQTLGQGPEFLTYFQNEAQLEKSRLLSDRFSAERPKGSFSTLEIQRTEQGDSAMYLCASSLAGGPRNTQYFGPGTRLTVL.

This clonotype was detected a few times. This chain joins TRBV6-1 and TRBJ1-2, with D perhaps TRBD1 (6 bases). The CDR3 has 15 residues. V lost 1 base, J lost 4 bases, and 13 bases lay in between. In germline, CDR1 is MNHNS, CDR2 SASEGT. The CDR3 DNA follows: TGTGCCAGCAGTGAAGAAGGGGGGGTAGGCTATGGCTACACCTTC. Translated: CASSEEGGVGYGYTF.

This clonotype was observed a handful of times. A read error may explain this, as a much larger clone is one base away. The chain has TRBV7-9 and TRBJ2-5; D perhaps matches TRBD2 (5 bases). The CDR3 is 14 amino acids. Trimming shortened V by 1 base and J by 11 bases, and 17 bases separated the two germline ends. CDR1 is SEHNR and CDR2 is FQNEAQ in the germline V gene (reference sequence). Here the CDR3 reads CASSLGSLASEQYF. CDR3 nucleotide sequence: TGTGCCAGCAGCTTAGGGTCCTTAGCGTCTGAGCAGTACTTC.

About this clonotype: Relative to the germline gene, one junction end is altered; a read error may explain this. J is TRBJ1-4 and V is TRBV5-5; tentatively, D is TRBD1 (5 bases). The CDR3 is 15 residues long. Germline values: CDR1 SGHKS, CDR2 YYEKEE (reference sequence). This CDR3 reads CASSLGGGANEKPFF. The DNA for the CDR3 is TGTGCCAGCAGCTTGGGGGGGGGAGCTAATGAAAAACCGTTTTTT.

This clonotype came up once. The CDR3 reads CASSSWEGNTDTQYF. The DNA of the CDR3 is TGTGCCAGCAGTTCGTGGGAGGGAAACACAGATACGCAGTATTTT. J is TRBJ2-3 and V is TRBV6-5, with 7 positions matching TRBD2. Germline trimming cut 4 bases from V and 2 bases from J; bases unmatched to any gene: 6. Germline loops: CDR1 MNHEY, CDR2 SVGAGI. CDR3 length: 15 amino acids.

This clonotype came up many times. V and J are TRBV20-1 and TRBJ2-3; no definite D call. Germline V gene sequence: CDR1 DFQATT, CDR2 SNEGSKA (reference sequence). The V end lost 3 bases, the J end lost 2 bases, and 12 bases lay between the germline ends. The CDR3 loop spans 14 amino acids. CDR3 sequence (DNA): TGCAGTGCTAGCGTTCGAATCAACACAGATACGCAGTATTTT. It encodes CSASVRINTDTQYF.

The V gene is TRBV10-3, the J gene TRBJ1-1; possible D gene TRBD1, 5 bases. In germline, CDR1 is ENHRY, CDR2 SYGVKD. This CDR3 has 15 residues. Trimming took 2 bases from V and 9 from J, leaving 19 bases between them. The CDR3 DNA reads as TGTGCCATCAGTGAGGGGGGTAGAATCAATCCTAAAGCTTTCTTT. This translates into CAISEGGRINPKAFF.

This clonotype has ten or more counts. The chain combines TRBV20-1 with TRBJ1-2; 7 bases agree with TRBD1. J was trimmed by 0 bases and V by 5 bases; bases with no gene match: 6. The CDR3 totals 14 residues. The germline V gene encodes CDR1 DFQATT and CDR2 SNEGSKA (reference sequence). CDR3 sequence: CSADTGVANYGYTF. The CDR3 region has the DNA TGCAGTGCTGATACAGGGGTCGCTAACTATGGCTACACCTTC.

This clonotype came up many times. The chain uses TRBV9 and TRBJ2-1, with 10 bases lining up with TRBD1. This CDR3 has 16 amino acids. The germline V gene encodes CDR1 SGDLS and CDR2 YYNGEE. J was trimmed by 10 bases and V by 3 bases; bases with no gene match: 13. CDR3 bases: TGTGCCAGCAGCGCCGACAGGGGGCTTTGGTGGGACGAGCAGTTCTTC. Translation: CASSADRGLWWDEQFF.

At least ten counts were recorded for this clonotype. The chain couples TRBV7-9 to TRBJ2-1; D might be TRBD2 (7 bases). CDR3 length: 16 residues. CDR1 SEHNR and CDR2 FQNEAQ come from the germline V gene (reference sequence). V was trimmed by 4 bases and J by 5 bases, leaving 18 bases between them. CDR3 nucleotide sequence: TGTGCCAGCAGCTCCCGAGGGGGGGGCCGTCACAATGAGCAGTTCTTC. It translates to CASSSRGGGRHNEQFF.

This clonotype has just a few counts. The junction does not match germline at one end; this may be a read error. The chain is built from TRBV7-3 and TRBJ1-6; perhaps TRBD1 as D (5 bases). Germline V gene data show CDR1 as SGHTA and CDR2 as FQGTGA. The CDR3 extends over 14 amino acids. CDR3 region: CASSLEGRNSPPHF. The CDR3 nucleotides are TGTGCCAGCAGCTTAGAGGGGCGAAATTCACCCCCCCACTTT.

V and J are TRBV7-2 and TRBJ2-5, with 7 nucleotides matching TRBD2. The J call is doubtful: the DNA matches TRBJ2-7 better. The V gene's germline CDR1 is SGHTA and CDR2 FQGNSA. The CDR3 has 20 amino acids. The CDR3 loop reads CASSSPLDGGSLTARYEQYF. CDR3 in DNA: TGTGCCAGCAGCTCGCCACTTGACGGGGGGAGTTTGACCGCGCGCTACGAGCAGTACTTC.

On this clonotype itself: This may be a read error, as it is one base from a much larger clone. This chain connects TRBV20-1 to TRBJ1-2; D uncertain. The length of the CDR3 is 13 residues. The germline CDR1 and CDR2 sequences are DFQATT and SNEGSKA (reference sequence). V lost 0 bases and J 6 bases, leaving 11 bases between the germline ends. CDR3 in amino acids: CSARDAGCDGYTF. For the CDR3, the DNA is TGCAGTGCTAGAGATGCGGGCTGTGATGGCTACACCTTC.

The CDR3 nucleotides are TGTGCCAGCAGCTGGTTGGCAGCCCAAGAGACCCAGTACTTC. This gives the protein CASSWLAAQETQYF. The chain joins TRBV5-4 to TRBJ2-5; no clear D. Germline CDR1 reads SGHNT; CDR2 reads YYREEE (reference sequence). Trimming left V 3 bases short and J 1 base short, with 10 bases between. The CDR3 is 14 residues long.